This T cell receptor (beta chain) was identified in a study of blood T cells in healthy people across ages (dated by TCRdb to 2013 to 2016). Regarding the study in general: In model experiments, template switching captured about one uniquely barcoded TCR beta cDNA molecule for every two T cells. To track age-related changes in TCR beta repertoire diversity, the study relied on deep sequencing normalized with unique cDNA molecular identifiers. Donors of different ages were randomly distributed across sequencing lanes to avoid experimental bias. For two donors (one aged 18 to 29 and one aged 80 or older), the study analyzed two additional independent replicas of 1 million unique cDNA reads from the same blood draw. The donors were divided into four age groups: young (average roughly 17 years), middle-aged (approximately 42), aged (approximately 62) and long-lived (around 87).

The library came from 5' RACE. The sequencing machine was an Illumina HiSeq 2500. A second PCR of 7 to 11 cycles was performed with a sample-barcoded 5' primer and a J-beta primer mix. A unique molecular identifier was introduced onto each TCR beta cDNA molecule by a template-switch 5' adaptor carrying 12 random nucleotides. Each sample yielded at least 2.5 million CDR3-containing paired-end reads. First-strand cDNA synthesis was performed from all RNA using the Mint cDNA synthesis kit, with priming by a TRBC-specific oligonucleotide. Following uracil-DNA glycosylase treatment, all cDNA underwent a first 18-cycle PCR with the universal primers M1SS and BC2_uni_R. From the authors' description of their analysis: For normalization, 1 million high-quality reads, each with a distinct molecular identifier, were randomly selected from each sample. Reads with shared molecular identifiers were discarded instead of being binned into consensus sequences. MiTCR, set to a Q25 quality threshold and the strictest error-elimination algorithm, was used for CDR3 identification, clonotype clustering and error correction. Lower-bound total TCR beta diversity was estimated with a nonparametric unseen species model using Euler transformation. TCRdb reprocessed the public reads (quality trimming at Q25 with fastp, clone calling with MiXCR) and kept in-frame beta chains. Each entry is one CDR3 protein sequence, shown with its most common DNA and genes. TCRdb, rather than the study authors, made the V and J calls. Present in this sample are 600,000 to 650,000 distinct CDR3 sequences, 58% of which were seen just once. The ten most abundant clones make up roughly 34% of the sample.

The CDR3, cysteine through phenylalanine, is 14 amino acids long. The CDR3 DNA has 42 bases and is translated from base 1. Unmatched junction bases come to 1, with V trimmed by 0 bases and J by 3 bases. From a lookup of the germline V gene, CDR1 and CDR2 are LGHNA and YNFKEQ. This clonotype has just a few counts. The clone's antigen remains unknown. Per-base qualities were not stored, and no clone one base away is much larger. The paper's findings and limits, for the study overall: Observed TCR beta diversity per million T cells fell roughly linearly with age, and a significant reduction was already apparent by age about 38. Because the CMV infection status of the donors was unknown, age-related changes in expanded clonotypes may potentially have been confounded. There was a strong correlation between observed TCR beta diversity and the percentage of naive T cells measured by flow cytometry. Total diversity estimates from one million sequenced T cells were considered lower bounds and underestimates. Because profiling used bulk unsorted PBMCs, naive and antigen-experienced compartments could not be compared conclusively. The long-lived group showed more naive CD4+ T cells, fewer expanded clones and increased TCR diversity than the aged group, suggesting age selection.

The donors were around 39 Caucasian individuals from Russia, aged roughly 6 to 100 years, who were systemically healthy. About 9.1 milliliters of peripheral blood were collected from each donor into EDTA-treated Vacutainer tubes. Ficoll-Paque density-gradient centrifugation was used to isolate PBMCs, with at least 7 million per sample. Trizol reagent was used to extract total RNA from PBMCs, with at least 6 micrograms per sample. Naive CD45RAhigh/CD27high T cell percentages were measured by flow cytometry on a PBMC aliquot from every donor. This receptor was obtained from a man aged 55 to 70 in good health. Material for sequencing was blood. The sequence joins TRBV4-2 to TRBJ1-2; 7 middle bases align to TRBD1. The DNA is TGTGCCAGCAGCCAAGAAGGGACAGACTATGGCTACACCTTC. This encodes CASSQEGTDYGYTF.